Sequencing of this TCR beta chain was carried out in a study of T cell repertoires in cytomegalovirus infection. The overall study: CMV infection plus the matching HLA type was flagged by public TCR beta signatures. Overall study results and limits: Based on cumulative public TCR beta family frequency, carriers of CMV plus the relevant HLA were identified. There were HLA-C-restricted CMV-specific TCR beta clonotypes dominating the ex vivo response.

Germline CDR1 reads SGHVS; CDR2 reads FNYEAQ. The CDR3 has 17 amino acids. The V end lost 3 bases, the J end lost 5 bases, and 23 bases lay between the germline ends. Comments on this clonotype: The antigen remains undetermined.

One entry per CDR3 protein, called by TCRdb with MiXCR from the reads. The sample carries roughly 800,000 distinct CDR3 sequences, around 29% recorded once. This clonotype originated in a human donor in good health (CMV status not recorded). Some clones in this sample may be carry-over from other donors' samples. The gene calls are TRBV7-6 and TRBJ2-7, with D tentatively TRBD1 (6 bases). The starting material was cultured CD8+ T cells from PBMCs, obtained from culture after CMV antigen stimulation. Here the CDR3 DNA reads TGTGCCAGCAGCTTGAGGGCGACAGGCGAGCATTGGGACGAGCAGTACTTC. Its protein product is CASSLRATGEHWDEQYF.